Listed here is a single T cell receptor beta chain. Its cognate antigen is unknown. Trimming took 3 bases from V and 2 from J; bases not matched to a gene: 14. CDR3 length equals 18 residues. Researchers reported that TCR beta cDNA libraries carried unique molecular identifiers. When about 0.85 to 11 million T cells were used, they gave approximately 530,000 cDNA molecules. In TCRdb, the PCR reads were re-called with MiXCR into one record per CDR3 protein. The sample has approximately 730,000 distinct CDR3 sequences, about 45% seen once. The data were taken from a study of post-analysis software for immune sequencing data. Points from the study as a whole: Higher frequency in patients than in controls was seen for roughly five TRBV segments, with TRBV5-6, TRBV5-1 and TRBV20-1 among them.

The specimen sequenced was blood. The sequence came from a girl aged 10-17 years with multiple sclerosis. This chain uses TRBV12-3 or TRBV12-4 with TRBJ2-5; 8 bases align to TRBD2. The CDR3 region has the DNA TGTGCCAGCAGTTTGACTAGCGAGAGGCCCCCGGGGCAAGAGACCCAGTACTTC. Protein: CASSLTSERPPGQETQYF.